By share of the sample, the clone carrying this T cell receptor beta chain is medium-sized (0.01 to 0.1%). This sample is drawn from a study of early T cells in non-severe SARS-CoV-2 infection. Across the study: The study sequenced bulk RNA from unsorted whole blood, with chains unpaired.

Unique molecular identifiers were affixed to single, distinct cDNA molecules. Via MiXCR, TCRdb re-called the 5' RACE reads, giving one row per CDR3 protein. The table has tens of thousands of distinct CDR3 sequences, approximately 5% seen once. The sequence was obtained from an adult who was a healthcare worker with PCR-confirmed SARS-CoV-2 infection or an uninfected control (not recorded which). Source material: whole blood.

CDR3 sequence reads: CASSYTAGRISYGYTF. CDR3 in DNA: TGTGCCAGCAGTTATACGGCAGGGAGGATAAGTTATGGCTACACCTTC. This chain uses TRBV6-6 with TRBJ1-2, with D possibly being TRBD1 (5 bases). Per germline, CDR1 MNHNY and CDR2 SVGAGI (reference sequence). The CDR3 is made up of 16 amino acids. Trimming left V 3 bases short and J 5 bases short, with 19 bases between.